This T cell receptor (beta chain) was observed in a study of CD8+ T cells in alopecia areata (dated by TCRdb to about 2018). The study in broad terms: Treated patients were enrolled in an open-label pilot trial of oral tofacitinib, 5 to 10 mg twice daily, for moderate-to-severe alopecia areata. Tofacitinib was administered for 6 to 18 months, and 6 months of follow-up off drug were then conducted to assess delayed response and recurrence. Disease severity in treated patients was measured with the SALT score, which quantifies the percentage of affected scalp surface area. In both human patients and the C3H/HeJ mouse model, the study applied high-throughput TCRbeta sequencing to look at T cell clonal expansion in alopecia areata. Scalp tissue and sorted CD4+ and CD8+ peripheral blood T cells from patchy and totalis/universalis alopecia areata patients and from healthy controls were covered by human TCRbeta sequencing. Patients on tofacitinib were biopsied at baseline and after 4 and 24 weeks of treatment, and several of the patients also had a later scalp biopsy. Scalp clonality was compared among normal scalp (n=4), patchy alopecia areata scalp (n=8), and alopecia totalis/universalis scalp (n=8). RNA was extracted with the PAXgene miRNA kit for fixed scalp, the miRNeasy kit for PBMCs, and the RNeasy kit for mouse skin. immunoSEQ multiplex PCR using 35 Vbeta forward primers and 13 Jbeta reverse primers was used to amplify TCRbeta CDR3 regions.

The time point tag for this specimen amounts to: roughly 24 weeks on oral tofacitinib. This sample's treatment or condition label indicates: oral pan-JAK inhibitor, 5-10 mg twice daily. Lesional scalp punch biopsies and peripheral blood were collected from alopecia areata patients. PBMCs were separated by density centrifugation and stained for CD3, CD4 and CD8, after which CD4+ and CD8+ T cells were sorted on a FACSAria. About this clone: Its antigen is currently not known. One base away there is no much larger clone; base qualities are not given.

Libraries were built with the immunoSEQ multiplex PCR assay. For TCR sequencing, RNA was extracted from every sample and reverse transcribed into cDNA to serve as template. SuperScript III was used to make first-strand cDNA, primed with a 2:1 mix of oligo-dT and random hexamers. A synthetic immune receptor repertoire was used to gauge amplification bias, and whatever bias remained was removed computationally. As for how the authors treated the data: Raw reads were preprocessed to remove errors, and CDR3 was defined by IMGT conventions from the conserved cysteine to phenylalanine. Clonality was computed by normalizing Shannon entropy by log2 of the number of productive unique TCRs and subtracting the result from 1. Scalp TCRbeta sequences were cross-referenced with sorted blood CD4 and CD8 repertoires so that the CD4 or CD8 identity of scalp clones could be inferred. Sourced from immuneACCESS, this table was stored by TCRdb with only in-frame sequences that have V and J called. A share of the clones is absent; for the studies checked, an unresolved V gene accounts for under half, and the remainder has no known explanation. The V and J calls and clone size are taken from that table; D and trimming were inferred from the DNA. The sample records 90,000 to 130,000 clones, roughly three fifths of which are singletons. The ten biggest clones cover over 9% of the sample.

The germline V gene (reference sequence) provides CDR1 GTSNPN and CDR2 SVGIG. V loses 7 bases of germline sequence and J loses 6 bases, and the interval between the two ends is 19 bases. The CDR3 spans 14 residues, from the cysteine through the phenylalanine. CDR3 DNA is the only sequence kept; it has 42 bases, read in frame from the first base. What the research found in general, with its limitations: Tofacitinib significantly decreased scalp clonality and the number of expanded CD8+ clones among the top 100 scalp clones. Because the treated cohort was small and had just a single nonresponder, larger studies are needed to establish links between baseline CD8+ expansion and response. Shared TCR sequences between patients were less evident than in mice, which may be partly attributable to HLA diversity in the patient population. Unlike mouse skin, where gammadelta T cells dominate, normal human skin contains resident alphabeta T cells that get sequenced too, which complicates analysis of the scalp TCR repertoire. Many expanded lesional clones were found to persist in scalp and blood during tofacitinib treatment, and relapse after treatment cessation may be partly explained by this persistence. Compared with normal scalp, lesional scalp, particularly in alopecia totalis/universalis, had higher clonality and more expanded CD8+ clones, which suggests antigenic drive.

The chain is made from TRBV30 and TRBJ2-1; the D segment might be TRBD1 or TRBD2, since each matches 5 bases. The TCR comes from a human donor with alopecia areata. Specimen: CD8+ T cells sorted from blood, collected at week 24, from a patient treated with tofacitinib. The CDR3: CASTGTRNPNEQFF. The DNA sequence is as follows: TGTGCCTCAACCGGGACCAGAAACCCCAATGAGCAGTTCTTC. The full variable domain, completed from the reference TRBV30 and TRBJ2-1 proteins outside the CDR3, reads SQTIHQWPATLVQPVGSPLSLECTVEGTSNPNLYWYRQAAGRGLQLLFYSVGIGQISSEVPQNLSASRPQDRQFILSSKKLLLSDSGFYLCASTGTRNPNEQFFGPGTRLTVL.